This T cell receptor beta chain was sequenced during a study of blood T cell repertoires in COVID-19. In the case of this clone: The same CDR3 arises from other DNA sequences in this sample as well.

Only in-frame clones appear in the TCRdb table, and some are missing; sequencing was by immunoSEQ multiplex PCR. The sample holds approximately 45,000 clones; approximately 88% are singletons and the top ten take approximately 1.4%. The sequenced sample was peripheral blood. This TCR was recovered from a woman aged 40 to 55 with acute or convalescent COVID-19.

CDR3 loop: CATSDPGQGVTGELFF. The CDR3 DNA follows: TGTGCCACCAGTGACCCAGGACAGGGAGTAACCGGGGAGCTGTTTTTT. This chain uses TRBV24-1 with TRBJ2-2, with 8 bases that match TRBD1. The trim removed 4 bases at V and 5 bases at J, leaving 8 bases unmatched. The CDR3 contains 16 residues. Germline loops: CDR1 KGHDR, CDR2 SFDVKD.